This T cell receptor (beta chain) derives from a study of identical twins (dated by TCRdb to the mid-2010s). A note on the overall study: The study deep-sequenced TCR alpha and beta repertoires from monozygotic twins, unrelated adults of various ages and cord blood to test whether fetal clonotypes persist. To rule out contamination, the twin experiments were replicated at different times with different library preparation protocols. What the work shows at the level of the full study, not this receptor alone: Compared with coincidental sharing between unrelated individuals, an excess of low generation-probability sequences was observed among out-of-frame TCR alpha sequences shared between twins. Because the same donors could not be followed over many years, the conclusions depended on cross-sectional statistical analysis. Invariant T cells such as MAIT and iNKT could partly confound zero-insertion analyses, although diverse VJ usage argued against such confounding for most clonotypes. Abundant cord blood beta clonotypes had fewer insertions, young adult naive repertoires showed a similar but weaker trend, and memory repertoires showed no such trend. Out-of-frame TCR alpha sharing in monozygotic twins was systematically underestimated by recombination models, whereas sharing between unrelated individuals was in agreement with the recombination models. The excess sharing between twins in beta out-of-frame sequences was weaker because fewer shared sequences reduced the signal-to-noise ratio.

With respect to this clonotype: Its target antigen remains unknown. No much larger clone exists at a distance of one base, and base qualities are not known.

Every donor was a healthy Caucasian. CDR1 and CDR2 were assigned from the germline V gene as LGHNA and YNFKEQ. The CDR3 measures 17 amino acids from cysteine to phenylalanine. The read is trimmed to its CDR3 DNA, 51 bases read in frame from base 1. At the junction V is shortened by 0 bases and J by 7 bases, with 21 bases in between. The library was made by 5' RACE. TCRdb lists the instrument as Illumina HiSeq 2000. A universal primer binding site was added through template switching, and the final cDNA carried a unique molecular identifier so that TCR cDNA molecules could be counted accurately. Specific primers in the conserved constant-segment region were used to synthesize first-strand cDNA for the TCR alpha and beta chains. Each cDNA library was double barcoded, with a SMART-Mk sample barcode plus Illumina barcodes, to control for contamination. TruSeq adapter sequences, together with Illumina sample barcodes, were added in two successive PCR steps. TCR alpha and beta cDNA libraries were sequenced on the Illumina HiSeq platform with custom primers. As for how the authors treated the data: Unique molecular identifiers were extracted from raw reads with MiGEC, and CDR3 positions were determined with MiXCR. For each individual, recombination models were inferred using an EM algorithm with the repgenHMM and IGoR tools. Shared clonotypes were analyzed with the tcR package in R, and sharing was normalized by the product of cloneset sizes. To study raw recombination free of thymic and clonal selection effects, out-of-frame nonproductive sequences were analyzed. The public reads were quality trimmed at Q25 with fastp and then assembled into clones with MiXCR by TCRdb, keeping productive beta chains. Identical CDR3 proteins give one entry, which carries the most common genes and DNA. Here the V and J calls rest on TCRdb's processing, not on the authors' analysis. Present in this sample are some 1,700,000 distinct CDR3 sequences, less than 40% of which were seen just once. Under 0.35% of the sample goes to the ten largest clones.

The rearranged segments are TRBV4-2 and TRBJ1-1; the D gene cannot be named for sure. The TCR sequence derives from a newborn girl in good health. The material sequenced was cord blood. CDR3 protein: CASSQDPWTARGIEAFF. The DNA is TGTGCCAGCAGCCAAGACCCATGGACGGCCCGAGGCATTGAAGCTTTCTTT.